This T cell receptor beta chain was observed in a study of OX40 agonist ivuxolimab in advanced cancers. Study in general: Enrolled patients in dose escalation had cancers that were hepatocellular carcinoma, melanoma, renal cell or head and neck cancer. Three patients got partial responses; one had hepatocellular carcinoma and two had cutaneous melanoma. Cohort: around 83% men, mean age approximately 66, aged about 20 to 80.

Germline V gives CDR1 SGHRS, CDR2 YFSETQ. The CDR3 spans 16 residues. V gave up 4 bases and J gave up 9 bases; unmatched junction bases: 14. TCRdb's copy holds only in-frame clones and misses some; the assay was immunoSEQ multiplex PCR. Here the sample spans tens of thousands of clones, roughly four fifths being singletons. This specimen was CD4+ or CD8+ T cells sorted from blood, taken in a trial of the OX40 agonist ivuxolimab. V and J are TRBV5-1 and TRBJ2-4, with 9 bases identical to TRBD2. The TCR was taken from an adult with an advanced solid tumor such as melanoma, head and neck, liver or kidney cancer. CDR3 amino acids: CASSAGLAQGVGIQYF. CDR3 DNA sequence: TGCGCCAGCAGCGCGGGACTAGCTCAGGGCGTCGGCATTCAGTACTTC.